This T cell receptor beta chain was identified during a study of blood T cells in healthy people across ages. Study-level results: When set beside aged donors, long-lived donors presented more naive CD4+ cells and higher diversity.

The use of a sample-barcoded 5' primer and a J-beta primer mix characterized a second PCR of roughly 6 to 11 cycles. Each CDR3 protein gets one entry after TCRdb re-called the 5' RACE reads with MiXCR. The table has 1 million or so distinct CDR3 sequences, under 30% seen once. The junction had 9 bases not matched to a gene; V was cut back by 3 bases and J by 3 bases. The CDR3 has 16 residues. From germline, CDR1 is LGHDT and CDR2 YNNKEL (reference sequence). On this clonotype itself: Antigen specificity is unknown.

Separately, the same data were catalogued under a study of T cells of mothers and their children.

The TCR originated in a girl aged 2-10 years in good health. Sequencing was performed on blood. This sequence joins TRBV3-1 and TRBJ1-2; 8 bases are shared with TRBD1. CDR3 protein: CASSQARTGSYYGYTF. Here the CDR3 DNA reads TGTGCCAGCAGCCAGGCTCGGACAGGGTCTTACTATGGCTACACCTTC.